One and the same sample provided the 11 T cell receptor beta chains below, sequenced in a study of T cell clonality in common variable immunodeficiency (dated by TCRdb to between 2014 and 2017). Results the study describes overall, beyond this receptor: Reportedly, TCRbeta sequences from CVID had fewer deletions and N-nucleotide insertions, and highly modified clones with 13 or more V deletions were absent from CVID.

No antigen has been identified for these receptors. Library method: the immunoSEQ multiplex PCR assay. TCRdb stores this immuneACCESS table with in-frame sequences only. Part of the clones is absent; in the studies checked, under half of the shortfall reflects unresolved V genes, and no reason is known for the rest. The sample comprises under 40,000 clones, and every one was counted more than once. 5% to 5.5% of the sample belongs to the ten largest clones. The sample consisted of peripheral blood mononuclear cells. The receptors originated from a human donor with common variable immunodeficiency.

A word on this clone: The CDR3 extends 3 residues past the end of the read, so its final part is completed from the germline J gene. V is TRBV19 and J is TRBJ1-5, with TRBD1 matching 8 bases. V was pared by 5 bases and J by 1 base, with 7 bases of the junction left unmatched. Germline values: CDR1 LNHDA, CDR2 SQIVND (reference sequence). The CDR3 covers 16 residues. This CDR3 reads CASSPRTGNSNQPQHF. CDR3 DNA, as far as it was read: TGTGCCAGTAGTCCTCGGACAGGGAACAGCAATCAGCCC.

This clone showed up just a few times. The missing CDR3 end, 3 residues past where the read stops, is filled in from the germline J gene. The rearrangement uses TRBV20-1 and TRBJ2-1; 13 bases match TRBD2. V dropped 6 bases and J dropped 5; count of bases not matched to a gene: 10. Germline CDR1 reads DFQATT; CDR2 reads SNEGSKA (reference sequence). The CDR3 runs to 16 residues. CDR3 loop: CSALAGGRVSDNEQFF. Incomplete CDR3 DNA: TGCAGTGCACTAGCGGGGGGGCGAGTCAGTGACAATGAG.

This clone has a handful of counts. The read terminates 3 residues ahead of where the CDR3 ends, so the germline J gene completes it. This rearrangement joins TRBV30 to TRBJ1-6, with a possible D match to TRBD1 (6 bases). Germline lookup yields CDR1 GTSNPN and CDR2 SVGIG (reference sequence). Trimming took 5 bases from V and 6 from J, leaving 17 bases between them. This CDR3 is built from 15 residues. The sequenced part of the CDR3 DNA is TGTGCCTGGGGACGTTTCAGGGGCGGTAATTCACCC. Translated, it gives CAWGRFRGGNSP. The CDR3 in full is CAWGRFRGGNSPLHF. The full variable domain, completed using reference TRBV30 and TRBJ1-6, is SQTIHQWPATLVQPVGSPLSLECTVEGTSNPNLYWYRQAAGRGLQLLFYSVGIGQISSEVPQNLSASRPQDRQFILSSKKLLLSDSGFYLCAWGRFRGGNSPLHFGNGTRLTVT.

This CDR3 is CASSHPGQGLNTEAFF. The CDR3 bases that were read are TGTGCCAGCTCCCACCCCGGACAGGGATTGAACACTGAA. The chain employs TRBV18 and TRBJ1-1; 8 nucleotides agree with TRBD1. The DNA ends 3 residues before the CDR3 does, and the rest of the CDR3 is filled in from the germline J gene. The germline CDR1 and CDR2 sequences are KGHSH and LQKENI. This CDR3 is built from 16 residues. Losses at the gene ends were 6 bases for V and 0 bases for J; bases not matched to a gene: 9.

This clone was counted between two and nine times. The CDR3 end lies 3 residues beyond the end of the read and is filled in from the germline J gene. V usage is TRBV19 and J usage is TRBJ1-1, with D unresolved. The germline CDR1 and CDR2 sequences are LNHDA and SQIVND (reference sequence). The CDR3 is made up of 16 amino acids. The V and J ends lost 0 bases and 2 bases respectively, with 13 bases between them. Incomplete CDR3 DNA: TGTGCCAGTAGTATAGATCTCGGCAGGTTAAACACTGAA. Translated: CASSIDLGRLNTE. The whole CDR3 sequence is CASSIDLGRLNTEAFF.

This clone was detected a few times. Read sequence stops 3 residues before the CDR3 end, and the germline J gene provides the missing end. V and J are TRBV5-1 and TRBJ1-2; 7 nucleotides agree with TRBD1. V shed 2 bases and J 2 bases; nucleotides not matched to a gene: 6. This CDR3 is built from 15 residues. CDR1 SGHRS and CDR2 YFSETQ come from the germline V gene. This CDR3 reads CASSFTGVLNYGYTF. The CDR3 DNA, read in part, is TGCGCCAGCAGCTTTACAGGGGTTTTAAACTATGGC.

Note on this clone: The observed sequence ends 3 residues before the CDR3 terminus, with the missing tail filled in from the germline J gene. V is TRBV2 and J is TRBJ2-7; no clear D gene. The CDR3 has 15 residues. The V end was cut by 1 base, the J end by 1 base, with 11 bases between. Germline CDR1 and CDR2: SNHLY and FYNNEI. The DNA read from the CDR3 is TGTGCCAGCAGTGAAGTATCATTAGGGTCCTACGAG. This encodes CASSEVSLGSYE. In full, the CDR3 reads CASSEVSLGSYEQYF.

The sample holds a few counts of this clone. Read coverage stops 3 residues before the CDR3 terminus; the germline J gene supplies the remainder. The gene calls are TRBV2 and TRBJ1-4; 9 nucleotides match TRBD1. CDR3 size: 14 residues. Germline V gene sequence: CDR1 SNHLY, CDR2 FYNNEI. Trimming removed 7 bases from V and 9 bases from J; junction bases left unmatched: 9. The CDR3 loop is CASTSTGGRKKLFF. CDR3 bases read: TGTGCCAGCACCTCGACAGGGGGAAGGAAAAAA.

Points on this clone: The read terminates 3 residues before the CDR3 end, so the remaining end is supplied by the germline J gene. The chain carries TRBV2 and TRBJ2-1; 14 bases agree with TRBD2. This CDR3 spans 13 amino acids. The V gene's germline CDR1 is SNHLY and CDR2 FYNNEI. The trim removed 9 bases at V and 6 bases at J, leaving 1 base unmatched. CDR3 sequence: CARGTSGGNEQFF. The DNA read from the CDR3 is TGTGCCAGAGGGACTAGCGGGGGCAATGAG.

Comments on this clone: The observed sequence ends 3 residues before the CDR3 terminus, with the missing tail filled in from the germline J gene. The chain uses TRBV10-2 and TRBJ2-3, with 13 bases aligning to TRBD2. With V trimmed by 6 bases and J by 2 bases, 2 bases remained unmatched. The CDR3 spans 15 residues. Germline V gene lookup returns CDR1 WSHSY and CDR2 SAAADI. The covered CDR3 bases are TGCGCCAGCAGGGGACTAGCGGGGCACACAGATACG. The encoded protein is CASRGLAGHTDT. The full CDR3 protein is CASRGLAGHTDTQYF.

This clone was observed many times. Sequencing ends 3 residues short of the CDR3 end; the germline J gene provides the rest. The V gene is TRBV20-1, the J gene TRBJ1-2, with D possibly TRBD1 on 6 matching bases. CDR1 is DFQATT and CDR2 is SNEGSKA in the germline V gene (reference sequence). CDR3 length: 13 amino acids. The CDR3 bases that were read are TGCAGTGCTAGGGGTACAGGGACGGGCGGC. Translating gives CSARGTGTGG. The complete CDR3 sequence is CSARGTGTGGYTF.